Listed below are T cell receptor beta chains from one sample, sequenced in a study of T cell responses to AZD1222 COVID-19 vaccine. TCRdb's copy holds only in-frame clones and misses some; the assay was immunoSEQ multiplex PCR. The table records around 180,000 clones, about 90% of them present only once. This specimen consisted of peripheral blood, obtained on day 0 of MenACWY control vaccination. The origin of the receptors is an adult in good health. CDR3s include the opening cysteine and the closing phenylalanine or tryptophan. Fields, in order: D gene, V gene, J gene, clone size, CDR3 DNA, CDR3 protein. The D gene is left open where the match is weak. Clone size is not always given. Where it is, it says once, few, many or a class for expanded clones.

d_gene: .; v_gene: TRBV7-9; j_gene: TRBJ1-2; abundance: once; CDR3nt: TGTGCCAGCAGCTTATCCGCGCATGGGGGGTCCTATGGCTACACCTTC; CDR3aa: CASSLSAHGGSYGYTF
d_gene: TRBD2; v_gene: TRBV19; j_gene: TRBJ2-7; abundance: .; CDR3nt: TGTGCCAGTAGTATAGAGGCTAGCGGCTACGAGCAGTACTTC; CDR3aa: CASSIEASGYEQYF
d_gene: TRBD1; v_gene: TRBV3-1/TRBV3-2; j_gene: TRBJ1-2; abundance: .; CDR3nt: TGTGCCAGCAGTCGCCCTACAGGGGGCGGGTTTAGCTACACCTTC; CDR3aa: CASSRPTGGGFSYTF
d_gene: .; v_gene: TRBV7-9; j_gene: TRBJ1-1; abundance: once; CDR3nt: TGTGCCAGCAGCCAAAGTCCAGGGTCTGGAAGAGCTGAAGCTTTCTTT; CDR3aa: CASSQSPGSGRAEAFF
d_gene: .; v_gene: TRBV18; j_gene: TRBJ1-2; abundance: .; CDR3nt: TGTGCCAGCTCACCACGGGCAAGTTATGGCTACACCTTC; CDR3aa: CASSPRASYGYTF
d_gene: .; v_gene: TRBV6-5; j_gene: TRBJ2-7; abundance: .; CDR3nt: TGTGCCAGCAGTACACAGGGTAGTACCTACGAGCAGTACTTC; CDR3aa: CASSTQGSTYEQYF
d_gene: .; v_gene: TRBV15; j_gene: TRBJ1-4; abundance: .; CDR3nt: TGTGCCACCAGCAGAGATGAGGTCGAAAAACTGTTTTTT; CDR3aa: CATSRDEVEKLFF
d_gene: TRBD1; v_gene: TRBV6-5; j_gene: TRBJ1-5; abundance: .; CDR3nt: TGTGCCAGCAGAACAGGGGTTCAGCCCCAGCATTTT; CDR3aa: CASRTGVQPQHF
d_gene: .; v_gene: TRBV30; j_gene: TRBJ2-2; abundance: .; CDR3nt: TGTGCCTGGAGTGTAGGCAGGGGCACCGGGGAGCTGTTTTTT; CDR3aa: CAWSVGRGTGELFF
d_gene: TRBD2; v_gene: TRBV20-1; j_gene: TRBJ2-7; abundance: .; CDR3nt: TGCAGTGCTAGTTCCAGCGGGAGATACGAGCAGTACTTC; CDR3aa: CSASSSGRYEQYF
d_gene: TRBD2; v_gene: TRBV27; j_gene: TRBJ2-1; abundance: .; CDR3nt: TGTGCCAGCAGTCCTCGGACTAGCGGGAGTGATGAGCAGTTCTTC; CDR3aa: CASSPRTSGSDEQFF
d_gene: TRBD1; v_gene: TRBV6-5; j_gene: TRBJ2-7; abundance: .; CDR3nt: TGTGCCAGCAGCACTTGGACAGGGTCATCCTACGAGCAGTACTTC; CDR3aa: CASSTWTGSSYEQYF
d_gene: TRBD1; v_gene: TRBV30; j_gene: TRBJ1-6; abundance: .; CDR3nt: TGTGCCTGGACGGAGAAGGGGGCCCGAATGTCCTATAATTCACCCCTCCACTTT; CDR3aa: CAWTEKGARMSYNSPLHF
d_gene: TRBD1; v_gene: TRBV29-1; j_gene: TRBJ2-7; abundance: .; CDR3nt: TGCAGCGCCTCACAGGGGACCTTTTCCTCCGAGCAGTACTTC; CDR3aa: CSASQGTFSSEQYF
d_gene: TRBD1; v_gene: TRBV5-1; j_gene: TRBJ1-1; abundance: .; CDR3nt: TGCGCCAGCAGCCACGGACAGGCGGGAGCTTTCTTT; CDR3aa: CASSHGQAGAFF
d_gene: .; v_gene: TRBV28; j_gene: TRBJ2-3; abundance: .; CDR3nt: TGTGCCAGCAGTTCCTCACAGAGCACAGATACGCAGTATTTT; CDR3aa: CASSSSQSTDTQYF
d_gene: .; v_gene: TRBV5-1; j_gene: TRBJ1-1; abundance: once; CDR3nt: TGCGCCAGCAGCTCGGAGATCTGGAACACTGAAGCTTTCTTT; CDR3aa: CASSSEIWNTEAFF
d_gene: .; v_gene: TRBV11-1; j_gene: TRBJ2-7; abundance: .; CDR3nt: TGTGCCAGCAGCTTAGTATCAGGCTACGAGCAGTACTTC; CDR3aa: CASSLVSGYEQYF
d_gene: TRBD1; v_gene: TRBV7-3; j_gene: TRBJ1-1; abundance: .; CDR3nt: TGTGCCAGCAGCTTAACGCAGGGGGCGCGCACTGAAGCTTTCTTT; CDR3aa: CASSLTQGARTEAFF
d_gene: .; v_gene: TRBV27; j_gene: TRBJ2-7; abundance: .; CDR3nt: TGTGCCAGCAGTCCTGGGCTGGGATTCTACGAGCAGTACTTC; CDR3aa: CASSPGLGFYEQYF
d_gene: .; v_gene: TRBV23-1; j_gene: TRBJ2-7; abundance: few; CDR3nt: TGCGCCAGCAGTCAAAAGGACACCTACGAGCAGTACTTC; CDR3aa: CASSQKDTYEQYF
d_gene: TRBD2; v_gene: TRBV7-9; j_gene: TRBJ2-2; abundance: few; CDR3nt: TGTGCTCCGGCCCGGGAGGGCACCGGGGAGCTGTTTTTT; CDR3aa: CAPAREGTGELFF
d_gene: TRBD1; v_gene: TRBV3-1/TRBV3-2; j_gene: TRBJ2-3; abundance: once; CDR3nt: TGTGCCAGCAGCCCCAGTCGTGGGACAGGGGGCACAGATACGCAGTATTTT; CDR3aa: CASSPSRGTGGTDTQYF
d_gene: .; v_gene: TRBV6-5; j_gene: TRBJ1-1; abundance: .; CDR3nt: TGTGCCAGCATCTCCAACACTGAAGCTTTCTTT; CDR3aa: CASISNTEAFF
d_gene: .; v_gene: TRBV20-1; j_gene: TRBJ1-6; abundance: few; CDR3nt: TGCAGTGCTAGAGAACCACCCCTCCACTTT; CDR3aa: CSAREPPLHF
d_gene: TRBD1; v_gene: TRBV6-5; j_gene: TRBJ2-7; abundance: once; CDR3nt: TGTGCCAGCAGTTACTTCTACAGGGGGCTTGAGCAGTACTTC; CDR3aa: CASSYFYRGLEQYF